The 10 T cell receptor beta chains in this list originate from one sample, sequenced in a study of blood T cell repertoires in COVID-19. Only in-frame clones appear in the TCRdb table, and some are missing; sequencing was by immunoSEQ multiplex PCR. The data show roughly 300,000 clones, with roughly 85% seen just once and more than 8% held by the top ten. Source material: peripheral blood. The source of these receptors is a woman aged 45 to 65 who had recovered from COVID-19.

This clone was observed a handful of times. The rearrangement uses TRBV9 and TRBJ2-2, with 8 positions matching TRBD2. CDR1 and CDR2 from the germline V gene are SGDLS and YYNGEE. This CDR3 comprises 16 residues. V gave up 0 bases and J gave up 4 bases; unmatched junction bases: 5. In nucleotides, the CDR3 is TGTGCCAGCAGCGTAGGGCGAGCGGGGGCCACCGGGGAGCTGTTTTTT. Translated, it gives CASSVGRAGATGELFF.

The chain carries TRBV10-3 and TRBJ2-2; 7 bases align to TRBD2. The CDR3 covers 17 residues. CDR1 is ENHRY, CDR2 SYGVKD, per germline. The V gene end was trimmed by 0 bases and the J gene end by 1 base; junction bases not matched to a gene: 5. This chain's CDR3 is CAISESTSGVNTGELFF. CDR3 bases: TGTGCCATCAGTGAGTCAACCAGCGGGGTGAACACCGGGGAGCTGTTTTTT.

As for this clone: It may be a read error: a sequence one base away is much more abundant. The chain uses TRBV5-4 and TRBJ1-2, with 7 bases aligning to TRBD1. Germline CDR1 SGHNT, CDR2 YYREEE (reference sequence). V was pared by 4 bases and J by 3 bases, with 3 bases of the junction left unmatched. The CDR3 has 13 residues. The CDR3 DNA is TGTGCCAGCAGCCCAGGACAGGACTATGGCTACACCTTC. Translation gives CASSPGQDYGYTF.

The chain uses TRBV29-1 and TRBJ2-1; TRBD2 matches 16 bases. The junction had 10 bases not matched to a gene; V was cut back by 2 bases and J by 9 bases. Looked up from germline, CDR1 is SQVTM and CDR2 is ANQGSEA. The CDR3 is 17 residues long. The CDR3, as DNA: TGCAGCGTTGAAACCGGTGGGACTAGCGGGAGGGCCGGTGAGCAGTTCTTC. Translation: CSVETGGTSGRAGEQFF.

There are a few counts of this clone. V is TRBV4-2 and J is TRBJ2-7, with 13 bases matching TRBD2. V was pared by 0 bases and J by 2 bases, with 10 bases of the junction left unmatched. Germline V CDR1 and CDR2: LGHNA, YNFKEQ. The CDR3 runs to 19 residues. The CDR3 coding sequence is TGTGCCAGCAGCCAAGATGGTGGGACTAGCGGGACCATTCCCTACGAGCAGTACTTC. Residues: CASSQDGGTSGTIPYEQYF.

This clone came up a few times. The genes are TRBV10-3 and TRBJ1-4, with 8 nucleotides matching TRBD1. Germline V gives CDR1 ENHRY, CDR2 SYGVKD. This CDR3 spans 16 amino acids. Trimming at V came to 5 bases and at J to 3 bases, leaving 8 bases not matched to a gene. The CDR3 protein is CAISLGQGASNEKLFF. In DNA, the CDR3 is TGTGCCATCAGTCTCGGGCAGGGGGCGTCTAATGAAAAACTGTTTTTT.

The chain carries TRBV5-1 and TRBJ2-3, with D possibly being TRBD2 (5 bases). Germline V CDR1 and CDR2: SGHRS, YFSETQ. The V gene lost 4 bases and the J gene lost 2 bases, with 14 bases spanning the gap. The length of the CDR3 is 15 residues. Here the CDR3 reads CASSGPGSPTDTQYF. The CDR3 DNA reads TGCGCCAGCAGCGGGCCGGGATCTCCCACAGATACGCAGTATTTT.

This chain uses TRBV6-2 or TRBV6-3 with TRBJ2-5, with D uncertain. Trimming took 2 bases from V and 3 from J, leaving 7 bases between them. Germline V gives CDR1 MNHEY, CDR2 SVGEGT. The CDR3 contains 13 residues. In DNA, the CDR3 is TGTGCCAGCAGTTACCTAGTTAAAGAGACCCAGTACTTC. Translating it yields CASSYLVKETQYF.

This clone was detected many times. V gene TRBV28 combines with J gene TRBJ1-6; D is perhaps TRBD1 (5 bases). There are 14 residues in the CDR3. Between the trimmed V and J ends, which lost 8 bases and 12 bases, there was a span of 20 bases. CDR1 and CDR2 from the germline V gene are MDHEN and SYDVKM. The CDR3 nucleotides read TGTGCCAGCCGGCGTTTGCGGGGGGTGGAACCCCTCCACTTT. Protein product: CASRRLRGVEPLHF.

V usage is TRBV28 and J usage is TRBJ2-2; D is unresolved. V was clipped by 6 bases and J by 9 bases, with 11 bases between them. CDR1 is MDHEN and CDR2 is SYDVKM in the germline V gene. CDR3 length equals 12 residues. The CDR3 DNA sequence: TGTGCCAGCAGCCCACTTCCCCGGGAGCTGTTTTTT. Translation: CASSPLPRELFF.